This TCR beta chain was captured in a study of blood T cell repertoires in COVID-19. Data came from immunoSEQ multiplex PCR; TCRdb stores just in-frame clones and leaves some out. The repertoire holds hundreds of thousands of clones, with 81% as singletons. CDR1 is MNHEY and CDR2 is SMNVEV in the germline V gene (reference sequence). There are 14 residues in the CDR3. V lost 4 bases, J lost 10 bases, and 7 bases stayed unmatched. The origin of this receptor is a woman older than 75 with COVID-19, enrolled during active disease. The chain is built from TRBV27 and TRBJ1-4; 9 bases are shared with TRBD1. The sample taken for sequencing was peripheral blood. As DNA, the CDR3 is TGTGCCAGCAGTTCCGGACAGGGGACGGGAAAACTGTTTTTT. Translating gives CASSSGQGTGKLFF.